Each of the 24 T cell receptor beta chains below was sequenced from the same sample in a study of read filtering for tumor transcriptome and immune sequencing. This library used roughly 370 ng RNA and molecular barcoded adaptors spanning alpha/delta and beta/gamma chains. TCRdb itself ran the reads through MiXCR, one entry per CDR3 protein. This table has fewer than 150,000 distinct CDR3 sequences, 10% to 15% appearing once. Sequenced sample: a population of CD138-negative cells sorted from bone marrow. Every receptor here comes from a donor aged 40 or older with multiple myeloma.

V and J are TRBV24-1 and TRBJ1-5, with a weak D call TRBD1 (5 bases). V was cut by 3 bases and J by 5 bases, with 13 bases left in between. The CDR3 extends over 15 amino acids. Germline CDR1 reads KGHDR; CDR2 reads SFDVKD. CDR3 in amino acids: CATSDTGTGDQPQHF. CDR3 in DNA: TGTGCCACCAGTGATACCGGGACGGGCGATCAGCCCCAGCATTTT.

This clonotype showed up many times. The V and J genes are TRBV18 and TRBJ1-1, with D possibly being TRBD1 (5 bases). Germline loops: CDR1 KGHSH, CDR2 LQKENI. The CDR3 extends over 13 amino acids. The V end was cut by 3 bases, the J end by 3 bases, with 8 bases between. CDR3 amino acids: CASSPSRDTEAFF. DNA for the CDR3: TGTGCCAGCTCACCGTCCAGGGACACTGAAGCTTTCTTT.

This clonotype occurred many times. The chain links TRBV7-9 to TRBJ2-2; no reliable D call. Germline values: CDR1 SEHNR, CDR2 FQNEAQ (reference sequence). The ends were cut back, 5 bases at V and 10 bases at J, with 11 bases in the middle. The CDR3 runs to 12 residues. The CDR3: CASSPLTEELFF. CDR3 sequence (DNA): TGTGCCAGCAGCCCCTTGACGGAGGAGCTGTTTTTT.

This clonotype has more than one count but fewer than ten. A single base separates this from a much larger clone, so it may be a read error. V is TRBV7-6 and J is TRBJ2-6, with D perhaps given as TRBD1 or TRBD2 (5 bases each). The CDR3 covers 15 residues. Germline values: CDR1 SGHVS, CDR2 FNYEAQ. V was clipped by 1 base and J by 10 bases, with 14 bases between them. CDR3 region: CASSLGGAPYNVLTF. CDR3 DNA: TGTGCCAGCAGCTTAGGAGGGGCACCATATAACGTCCTGACTTTC.

This clonotype was picked up a small number of times. The rearrangement uses TRBV7-2 and TRBJ2-1; D perhaps matches TRBD2 (5 bases). Germline CDR1 SGHTA, CDR2 FQGNSA. The V end was cut by 5 bases, the J end by 8 bases, with 13 bases between. CDR3 length equals 13 residues. As DNA, the CDR3 is TGTGCCAGCAGCCAGGACCCGCGGGATGAGCAGTTCTTC. It yields the protein CASSQDPRDEQFF.

This clonotype was recorded many times. The rearrangement uses TRBV20-1 and TRBJ2-5; no firm D call. Germline CDR1 reads DFQATT; CDR2 reads SNEGSKA (reference sequence). Between the trimmed V and J ends, which lost 3 bases and 3 bases, there was a span of 5 bases. This CDR3 has 11 amino acids. CDR3 residues: CSASAEETQYF. DNA of the CDR3: TGCAGTGCTAGTGCGGAAGAGACCCAGTACTTC.

As for this clonotype: At one end the junction does not follow the germline gene, possibly because of a read error. The rearrangement uses TRBV3-1 and TRBJ1-5, with unresolved D. This CDR3 has 14 residues. The V gene's germline CDR1 is LGHDT and CDR2 YNNKEL (reference sequence). Here the CDR3 reads CASSQDPADQSQHF. The CDR3 DNA sequence: TGTGCCAGCAGCCAAGACCCCGCCGATCAGTCCCAGCATTTT.

This clonotype was counted between two and nine times. The rearrangement joins TRBV7-2 to TRBJ2-5, with 13 bases matching TRBD2. The V gene's germline CDR1 is SGHTA and CDR2 FQGNSA. The CDR3 is made up of 13 amino acids. Trimming cost V 6 bases and J 5 bases; bases outside gene matches: 0. The CDR3 protein is CASRTSGRETQYF. CDR3 nucleotides: TGTGCCAGCAGGACTAGCGGGAGGGAGACCCAGTACTTC. Drawing the rest from reference TRBV7-2 and TRBJ2-5, the complete variable domain is GAGVSQSPSNKVTEKGKDVELRCDPISGHTALYWYRQSLGQGLEFLIYFQGNSAPDKSGLPSDRFSAERTGGSVSTLTIQRTQQEDSAVYLCASRTSGRETQYFGPGTRLLVL.

This clonotype was seen repeatedly, ten times or more. The genes are TRBV29-1 and TRBJ2-7; 9 nucleotides match TRBD1. The CDR3 consists of 14 residues. Trimming took 6 bases from V and 3 from J; bases not matched to a gene: 9. Germline lookup yields CDR1 SQVTM and CDR2 ANQGSEA. The CDR3 here is CSVVPGTGNYEQYF. CDR3 in DNA: TGCAGCGTGGTCCCCGGGACAGGGAACTACGAGCAGTACTTC.

This clonotype was picked up one time. A much larger clone is a single base away; this may be a read error. The DNA for the CDR3 is TGTGCCAGCTCACCACCGGACAGGGGCGGGACCCAGTACTTC. Translation: CASSPPDRGGTQYF. The rearrangement uses TRBV18 and TRBJ2-5, with 9 bases fitting TRBD1. The junction had 3 bases not matched to a gene; V was cut back by 0 bases and J by 7 bases. Germline loops: CDR1 KGHSH, CDR2 LQKENI. The CDR3 runs to 14 residues.

With regard to this clonotype: A much larger clonotype is one base distant, so this may be a read error. The chain joins TRBV29-1 to TRBJ2-1, with D unclear. CDR1 is SQVTM and CDR2 is ANQGSEA in the germline V gene. This CDR3 region has 11 residues. In nucleotides, the CDR3 is TGCAGCGTTTCCCCATTGAATGAGCGGTTCTTC. Encoded protein: CSVSPLNERFF.

This clonotype was seen a few times. The CDR3 end shows no conserved phenylalanine or tryptophan, and so a read error is likely. V usage is TRBV7-2 and J usage is TRBJ1-5, with TRBD1 matching 9 bases. Germline V CDR1 and CDR2: SGHTA, FQGNSA. The trim removed 3 bases at V and 3 bases at J, leaving 6 bases unmatched. There are 16 residues in the CDR3. CDR3 in amino acids: CASSFWTGANNQPQHL. The CDR3 nucleotides are TGTGCCAGCAGCTTCTGGACAGGGGCAAACAATCAGCCCCAGCATCTT.

This clonotype was seen ten or more times. The chain combines TRBV20-1 with TRBJ2-3, with 11 bases identical to TRBD2. V trimming: 6 bases; J trimming: 5 bases; junction bases outside the gene matches: 7. CDR1 is DFQATT and CDR2 is SNEGSKA in the germline V gene (reference sequence). The CDR3 spans 14 residues. CDR3 DNA sequence: TGCAGTGCGGGTAGCGGGAGGGCCTTAGATACGCAGTATTTT. Amino acids: CSAGSGRALDTQYF.

V and J are TRBV10-3 and TRBJ1-5; D remains ambiguous. Germline CDR1 is ENHRY and CDR2 is SYGVKD. This CDR3 comprises 11 residues. Trimming removed 10 bases from V and 1 base from J, with 5 bases in between. CDR3 DNA: TGTGCCAGCGGCAGCAATCAGCCCCAGCATTTT. It specifies CASGSNQPQHF.

Comment on this clonotype: Given a much more abundant clone one base away, this may be a read error. V gene TRBV29-1 combines with J gene TRBJ1-1; 10 bases line up with TRBD1. Germline CDR1 is SQVTM and CDR2 is ANQGSEA. The CDR3 is made up of 13 amino acids. The CDR3: CSVGTGQGRGALF. The CDR3 region has the DNA TGCAGCGTTGGAACGGGACAGGGGCGGGGGGCTCTCTTT.

This clonotype was detected a few times. The genes are TRBV5-6 and TRBJ1-5; a weak D match, TRBD1 (5 bases). Trimming removed 3 bases at V and 3 bases at J, with 16 bases between. The germline V gene encodes CDR1 SGHDT and CDR2 YYEEEE. The CDR3 is 16 residues long. CDR3 nucleotide sequence: TGTGCCAGCAGCTATCGCGGGGCTCCCTTCAATCAGCCCCAGCATTTT. Its translation: CASSYRGAPFNQPQHF.

A note on this clonotype: This clone may be a read error of a much larger clone one base away. The V call is TRBV7-7, the J call TRBJ2-1; 9 positions match TRBD1. Germline V gene data show CDR1 as SSHAT and CDR2 as FNYEAQ (reference sequence). The CDR3 totals 14 residues. CDR3 DNA sequence: TGTGCTAGCAGCTTCCGGACAGGGGACAATGAGCAGTCCTTC. Translated: CASSFRTGDNEQSF.

This clonotype showed up many times. The chain is built from TRBV2 and TRBJ1-1; TRBD1 matches 9 bases. This CDR3 is 13 amino acids long. With V trimmed by 10 bases and J by 6 bases, 9 bases remained unmatched. CDR1 SNHLY and CDR2 FYNNEI come from the germline V gene. The CDR3 sequence is CATASGQGPEAFF. The CDR3 DNA follows: TGTGCCACAGCATCGGGACAGGGACCTGAAGCTTTCTTT.

This clonotype appeared many times. J is TRBJ1-4 and V is TRBV12-3 or TRBV12-4; TRBD1 agrees at 7 bases. This CDR3 has 15 residues. Trimming removed 6 bases from V and 0 bases from J; junction bases left unmatched: 4. CDR3 region: CASRRQGATNEKLFF. CDR3 bases: TGTGCCAGCAGGAGACAGGGAGCAACTAATGAAAAACTGTTTTTT.

This clonotype has ten or more counts. The chain recombines TRBV29-1 with TRBJ2-1; D is unclear. Germline CDR1 reads SQVTM; CDR2 reads ANQGSEA. The CDR3 totals 14 residues. Trimming left V 4 bases short and J 12 bases short, with 22 bases between. The CDR3 here is CSVVTVGLGSGQFF. The CDR3 nucleotides read TGCAGCGTTGTCACGGTCGGGCTAGGGTCAGGGCAGTTCTTC.

This clonotype was found many times. The chain has TRBV29-1 and TRBJ2-5; D is unresolved. Trimming cost V 1 base and J 1 base, with 7 bases left between them. The CDR3 has 13 residues. CDR1 is SQVTM and CDR2 is ANQGSEA in the germline V gene. CDR3 bases: TGCAGCGTTGAAGGTCAGGCCCAAGAGACCCAGTACTTC. Its protein is CSVEGQAQETQYF. Variable domain in full (rest from reference TRBV29-1 and TRBJ2-5): SAVISQKPSRDICQRGTSLTIQCQVDSQVTMMFWYRQQPGQSLTLIATANQGSEATYESGFVIDKFPISRPNLTFSTLTVSNMSPEDSSIYLCSVEGQAQETQYFGPGTRLLVL.

Ten or more counts support this clonotype. In DNA, the CDR3 is TGTGCCAGCAATGGACAGGGTAGGCAGCCCCAGCATTTT. Its translation: CASNGQGRQPQHF. J is TRBJ1-5 and V is TRBV6-1; TRBD1 matches at 8 bases. The CDR3 spans 13 residues. V gave up 7 bases and J gave up 7 bases; unmatched junction bases: 6. The germline V gene encodes CDR1 MNHNS and CDR2 SASEGT.

This clonotype was seen many times. The chain combines TRBV12-3 or TRBV12-4 with TRBJ2-7; tentatively, D is TRBD2 (6 bases). V was shortened by 2 bases and J by 5 bases, with 13 bases between the two germline ends. This CDR3 is 14 amino acids long. The CDR3 spells CASSLTRLDNEQYF. The CDR3 bases are TGTGCCAGCAGTTTAACGCGACTAGACAACGAGCAGTACTTC.

This clonotype was seen many times. V usage is TRBV29-1 and J usage is TRBJ1-1; D is uncertain. V dropped 5 bases and J dropped 5 bases, with 9 bases sitting between them. The CDR3 sequence is 11 residues long. CDR1 SQVTM and CDR2 ANQGSEA come from the germline V gene. Here the CDR3 reads CSVNGGTEAFF. The DNA of the CDR3 is TGCAGCGTTAACGGAGGGACTGAAGCTTTCTTT. Drawing the rest from reference TRBV29-1 and TRBJ1-1, the complete variable domain is SAVISQKPSRDICQRGTSLTIQCQVDSQVTMMFWYRQQPGQSLTLIATANQGSEATYESGFVIDKFPISRPNLTFSTLTVSNMSPEDSSIYLCSVNGGTEAFFGQGTRLTVV.